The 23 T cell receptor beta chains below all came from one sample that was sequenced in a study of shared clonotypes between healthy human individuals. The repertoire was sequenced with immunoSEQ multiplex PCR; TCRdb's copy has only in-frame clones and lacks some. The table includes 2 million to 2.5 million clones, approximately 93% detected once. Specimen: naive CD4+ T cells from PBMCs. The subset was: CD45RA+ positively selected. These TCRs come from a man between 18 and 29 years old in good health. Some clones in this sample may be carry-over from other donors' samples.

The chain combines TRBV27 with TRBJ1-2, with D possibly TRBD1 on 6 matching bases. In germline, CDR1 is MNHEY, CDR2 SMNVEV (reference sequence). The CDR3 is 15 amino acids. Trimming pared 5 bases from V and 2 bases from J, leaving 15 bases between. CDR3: CASSTSGVGNYGYTF. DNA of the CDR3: TGTGCCAGCAGTACCTCAGGGGTAGGGAACTATGGCTACACCTTC.

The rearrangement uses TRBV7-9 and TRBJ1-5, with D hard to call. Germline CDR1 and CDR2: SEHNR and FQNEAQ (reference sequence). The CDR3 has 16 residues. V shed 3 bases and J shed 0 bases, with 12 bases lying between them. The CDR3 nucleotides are TGTGCCAGCAGCTTGTATCCGGGGTTTAGCAATCAGCCCCAGCATTTT. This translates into CASSLYPGFSNQPQHF.

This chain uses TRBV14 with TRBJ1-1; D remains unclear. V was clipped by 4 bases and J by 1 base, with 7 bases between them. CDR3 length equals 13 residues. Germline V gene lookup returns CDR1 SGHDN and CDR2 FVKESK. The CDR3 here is CASSRERNTEAFF. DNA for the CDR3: TGTGCCAGCAGCCGGGAACGGAACACTGAAGCTTTCTTT.

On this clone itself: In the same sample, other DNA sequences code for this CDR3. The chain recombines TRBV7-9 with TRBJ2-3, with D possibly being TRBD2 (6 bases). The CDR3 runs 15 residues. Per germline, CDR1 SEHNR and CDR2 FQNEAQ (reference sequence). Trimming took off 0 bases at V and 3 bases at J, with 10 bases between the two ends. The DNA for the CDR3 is TGTGCCAGCAGCTTAGCCGGGAGCCGAACAGATACGCAGTATTTT. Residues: CASSLAGSRTDTQYF.

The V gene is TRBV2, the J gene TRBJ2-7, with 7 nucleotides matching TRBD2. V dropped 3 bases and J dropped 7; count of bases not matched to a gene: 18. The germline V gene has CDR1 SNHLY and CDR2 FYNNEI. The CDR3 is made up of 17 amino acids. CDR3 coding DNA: TGTGCCAGCAGTGACTCCAAGGGTTTAGCGGGCCACATGGAGCAGTACTTC. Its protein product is CASSDSKGLAGHMEQYF.

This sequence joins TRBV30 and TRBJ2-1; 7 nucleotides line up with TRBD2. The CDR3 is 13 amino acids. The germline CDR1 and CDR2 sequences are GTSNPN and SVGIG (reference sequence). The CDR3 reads CASGTSSYNEQFF. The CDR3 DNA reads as TGTGCAAGCGGGACGAGCTCCTACAATGAGCAGTTCTTC.

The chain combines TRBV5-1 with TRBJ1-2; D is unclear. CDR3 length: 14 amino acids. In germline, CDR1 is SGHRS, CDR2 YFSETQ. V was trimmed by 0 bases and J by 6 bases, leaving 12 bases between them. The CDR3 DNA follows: TGCGCCAGCAGCTTGGGGCGGTTTTCGGATGGCTACACCTTC. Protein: CASSLGRFSDGYTF.

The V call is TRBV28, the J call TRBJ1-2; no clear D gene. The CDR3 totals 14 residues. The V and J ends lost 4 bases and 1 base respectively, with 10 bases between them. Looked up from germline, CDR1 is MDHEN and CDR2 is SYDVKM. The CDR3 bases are TGTGCCAGCAGTTCCCACGACGGTAACTATGGCTACACCTTC. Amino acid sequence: CASSSHDGNYGYTF.

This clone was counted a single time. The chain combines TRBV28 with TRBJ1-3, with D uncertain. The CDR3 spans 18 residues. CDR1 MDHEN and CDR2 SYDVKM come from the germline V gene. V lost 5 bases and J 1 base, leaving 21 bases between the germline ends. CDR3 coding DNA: TGTGCCAGCAGTCTGATAGACGCGGGCGGTAGGTCTGGAAACACCATATATTTT. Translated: CASSLIDAGGRSGNTIYF.

The CDR3 DNA is TGTGCCAGCAGCCTTGGACAGGATCATGGCTACACCTTC. Its protein is CASSLGQDHGYTF. The chain carries TRBV7-2 and TRBJ1-2; TRBD1 matches 7 bases. V trimming: 5 bases; J trimming: 6 bases; junction bases outside the gene matches: 6. This CDR3 spans 13 amino acids. Germline assignment: CDR1 SGHTA and CDR2 FQGNSA.

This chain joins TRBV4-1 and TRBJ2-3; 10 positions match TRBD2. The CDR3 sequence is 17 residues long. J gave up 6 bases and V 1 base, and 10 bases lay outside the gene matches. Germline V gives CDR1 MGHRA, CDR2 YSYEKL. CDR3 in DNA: TGCGCCAGCAGCCAAGTCGGCATAGCGGGAGGAAGGGATACGCAGTATTTT. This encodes CASSQVGIAGGRDTQYF.

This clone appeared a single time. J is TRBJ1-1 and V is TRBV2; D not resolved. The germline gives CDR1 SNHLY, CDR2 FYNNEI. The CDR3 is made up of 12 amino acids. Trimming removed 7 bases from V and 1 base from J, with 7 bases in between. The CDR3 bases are TGTGCCAGCAACGGGCGGAACACTGAAGCTTTCTTT. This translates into CASNGRNTEAFF.

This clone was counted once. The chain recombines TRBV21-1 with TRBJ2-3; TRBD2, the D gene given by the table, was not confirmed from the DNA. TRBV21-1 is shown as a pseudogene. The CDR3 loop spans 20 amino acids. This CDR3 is CASSKALSISQGRDTDTQYF. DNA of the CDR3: TGTGCCAGCAGCAAAGCGCTTAGCATATCTCAGGGGAGGGACACAGATACGCAGTATTTT.

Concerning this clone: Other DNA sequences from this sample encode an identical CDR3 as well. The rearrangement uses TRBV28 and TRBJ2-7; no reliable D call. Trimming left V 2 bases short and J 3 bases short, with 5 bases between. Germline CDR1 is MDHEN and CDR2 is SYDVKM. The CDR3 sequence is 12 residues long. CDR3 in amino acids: CASSLGSYEQYF. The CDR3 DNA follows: TGTGCCAGCAGTTTAGGAAGCTACGAGCAGTACTTC.

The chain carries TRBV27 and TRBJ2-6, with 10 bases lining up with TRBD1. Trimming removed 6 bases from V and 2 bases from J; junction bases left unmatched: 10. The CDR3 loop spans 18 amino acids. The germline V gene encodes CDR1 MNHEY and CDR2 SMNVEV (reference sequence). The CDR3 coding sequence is TGTGCCAGCAGAAGCCCCGACAGGGGGCAGGCTGGGGCCAACGTCCTGACTTTC. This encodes CASRSPDRGQAGANVLTF.

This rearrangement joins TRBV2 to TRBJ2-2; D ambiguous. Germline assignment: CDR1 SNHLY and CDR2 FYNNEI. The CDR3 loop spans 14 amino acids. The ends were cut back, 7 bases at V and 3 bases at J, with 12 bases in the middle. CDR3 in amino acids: CASTTPRHTGELFF. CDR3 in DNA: TGTGCCAGCACCACCCCGCGGCACACCGGGGAGCTGTTTTTT. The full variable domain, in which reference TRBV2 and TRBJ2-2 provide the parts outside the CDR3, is EPEVTQTPSHQVTQMGQEVILRCVPISNHLYFYWYRQILGQKVEFLVSFYNNEISEKSEIFDDQFSVERPDGSNFTLKIRSTKLEDSAMYFCASTTPRHTGELFFGEGSRLTVL.

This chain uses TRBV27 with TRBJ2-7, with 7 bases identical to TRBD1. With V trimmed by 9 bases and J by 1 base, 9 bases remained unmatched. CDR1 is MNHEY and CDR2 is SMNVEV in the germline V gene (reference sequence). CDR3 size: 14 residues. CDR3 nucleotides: TGTGCCAGTCAGAAACGGGACAGTTCCTACGAGCAGTACTTC. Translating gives CASQKRDSSYEQYF.

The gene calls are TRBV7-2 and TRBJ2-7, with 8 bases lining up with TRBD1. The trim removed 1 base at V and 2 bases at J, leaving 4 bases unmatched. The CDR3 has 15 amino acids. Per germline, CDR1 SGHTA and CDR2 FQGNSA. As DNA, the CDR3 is TGTGCCAGCAGCTTAGTTGTGGACAGGGCCTACGAGCAGTACTTC. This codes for CASSLVVDRAYEQYF.

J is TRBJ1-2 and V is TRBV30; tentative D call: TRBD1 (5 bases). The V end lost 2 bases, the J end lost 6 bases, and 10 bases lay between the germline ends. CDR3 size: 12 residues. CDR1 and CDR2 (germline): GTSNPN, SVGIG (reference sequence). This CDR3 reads CAWSRGGDGYTF. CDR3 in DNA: TGTGCCTGGAGTAGGGGAGGGGATGGCTACACCTTC.

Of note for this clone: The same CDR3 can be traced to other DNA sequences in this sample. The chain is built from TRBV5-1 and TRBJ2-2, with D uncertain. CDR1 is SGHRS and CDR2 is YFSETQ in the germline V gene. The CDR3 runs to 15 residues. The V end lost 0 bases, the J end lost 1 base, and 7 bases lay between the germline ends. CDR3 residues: CASSLAGKNTGELFF. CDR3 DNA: TGCGCCAGCAGCTTGGCTGGGAAGAACACCGGGGAGCTGTTTTTT.

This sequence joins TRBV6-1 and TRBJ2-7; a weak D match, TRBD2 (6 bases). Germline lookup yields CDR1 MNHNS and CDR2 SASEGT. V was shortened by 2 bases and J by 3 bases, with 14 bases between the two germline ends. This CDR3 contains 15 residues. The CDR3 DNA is TGTGCCAGCAGTGAACGGGGGAATGTTGGCTACGAGCAGTACTTC. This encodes CASSERGNVGYEQYF.

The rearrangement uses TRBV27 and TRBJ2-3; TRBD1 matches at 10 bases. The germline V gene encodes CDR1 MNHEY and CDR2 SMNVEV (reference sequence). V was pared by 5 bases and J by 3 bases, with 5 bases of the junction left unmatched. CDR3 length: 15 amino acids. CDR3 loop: CASSTGTGDTDTQYF. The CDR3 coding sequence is TGTGCCAGCAGTACCGGGACAGGGGATACAGATACGCAGTATTTT.

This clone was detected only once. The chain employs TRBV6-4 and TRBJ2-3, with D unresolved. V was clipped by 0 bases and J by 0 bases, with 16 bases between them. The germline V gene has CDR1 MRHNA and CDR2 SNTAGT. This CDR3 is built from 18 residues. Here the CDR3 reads CASSDSKRSPRSTDTQYF. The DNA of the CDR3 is TGTGCCAGCAGTGACTCCAAAAGAAGCCCCAGAAGCACAGATACGCAGTATTTT.